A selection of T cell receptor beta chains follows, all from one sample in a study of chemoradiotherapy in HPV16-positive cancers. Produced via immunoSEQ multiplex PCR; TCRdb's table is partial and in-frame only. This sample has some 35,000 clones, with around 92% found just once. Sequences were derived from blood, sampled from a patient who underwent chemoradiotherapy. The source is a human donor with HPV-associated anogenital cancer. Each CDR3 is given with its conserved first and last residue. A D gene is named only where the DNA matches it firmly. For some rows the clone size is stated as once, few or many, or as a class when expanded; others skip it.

TGCGCCAGCAGGGGACAGGCTAACTCCTACAATGAGCAGTTCTTC | CASRGQANSYNEQFF | TRBV4-3 | - | TRBD1 | TRBJ2-1
TGCGCCAGCAGCTCCTCTCCGGGGGACTCCGGCAGCGGCTACACCTTC | CASSSSPGDSGSGYTF | TRBV5-1 | - | - | TRBJ1-2
TGCGCCAGCAGCCAAGCCATCAAAGAGACCCAGTACTTC | CASSQAIKETQYF | TRBV4-1 | - | - | TRBJ2-5
TGCGCCAGCAGCCAAGATAGGGGTGGTTCACCCCTCCACTTT | CASSQDRGGSPLHF | TRBV4-1 | - | - | TRBJ1-6
TGTGCCAGCAGCTTAGGGACAGGGGCGAACACTGAAGCTTTCTTT | CASSLGTGANTEAFF | TRBV7-9 | - | TRBD1 | TRBJ1-1
TGTGCCAGCAGCTCCTCGCGAGTTACCGGGGAGCTGTTTTTT | CASSSSRVTGELFF | TRBV7-2 | few | - | TRBJ2-2
TGCGCCAGCAGCCACCAAGAGGGGGCAAACTATGGCTACACCTTC | CASSHQEGANYGYTF | TRBV4-1 | - | TRBD1 | TRBJ1-2
TGCGCCAGCAGACTGGGGACCGGGCTAGGTAATCAGCCCCAGCATTTT | CASRLGTGLGNQPQHF | TRBV5-1 | once | - | TRBJ1-5
TGTGCCAGCAGCTCCACGGGACAAGGCTCCTACGAGCAGTACTTC | CASSSTGQGSYEQYF | TRBV7-2 | - | - | TRBJ2-7
TGTGCCAGCTCACCACGTTCGACAGGGTCTAATGAAAAACTGTTTTTT | CASSPRSTGSNEKLFF | TRBV18 | - | TRBD1 | TRBJ1-4
TGTGCCAGCAGCTTGGGGGGGGACTCTGGGGCCAACGTCCTGACTTTC | CASSLGGDSGANVLTF | TRBV5-4 | - | - | TRBJ2-6
TGTGCCAGCAGCCTGGGGGCCAACACTGAAGCTTTCTTT | CASSLGANTEAFF | TRBV11-3 | - | - | TRBJ1-1
TGTGCCAGCAGCGTACGTGGGACTGAAGCTTTCTTT | CASSVRGTEAFF | TRBV27 | - | - | TRBJ1-1
TGCGCCAGCAGCTTCAGGGACGGCGCGAACACCGGGGAGCTGTTTTTT | CASSFRDGANTGELFF | TRBV5-1 | once | - | TRBJ2-2